A selection of T cell receptor beta chains follows, all from one sample in a study of preoperative IRX-2 immunotherapy in early breast cancer. Produced via immunoSEQ multiplex PCR; TCRdb's table is partial and in-frame only. The repertoire holds about 45,000 clones, roughly 77% seen once, with 1% to 1.5% in the top ten. This material consisted of tumor tissue, taken after IRX-2 immunotherapy. Source of these receptors: a human donor with breast cancer. Each CDR3 is given with its conserved first and last residue. D genes are given only for firm matches. Not every row has a clone size; where given, it reads once, few, many or a size class.

size: NA; J: TRBJ2-7; D: TRBD1; V: TRBV5-1; DNA: TGCGCCAGCAGTGAGACAGGGGGCTACTACGAGCAGTACTTC; CDR3: CASSETGGYYEQYF
size: few; J: TRBJ1-3; D: NA; V: TRBV19; DNA: TGTGCCAGTAGTACCCCAGGGACATGGAGCTCTGGAAACACCATATATTTT; CDR3: CASSTPGTWSSGNTIYF
size: NA; J: TRBJ2-2; D: TRBD2; V: TRBV28; DNA: TGTGCCAGCGGCCGGCTAGCGGGAGCCGGGGAGCTGTTTTTT; CDR3: CASGRLAGAGELFF
size: once; J: TRBJ2-7; D: TRBD1; V: TRBV7-1; DNA: TGTGCCAGCAGACCCCGGACAGGGGTCGCCGAGCAGTACTTC; CDR3: CASRPRTGVAEQYF
size: NA; J: TRBJ2-3; D: TRBD2; V: TRBV6-8; DNA: TGTGCCAGCAGTTACGACCAGCGGGAGCAGTATTTT; CDR3: CASSYDQREQYF
size: NA; J: TRBJ2-5; D: NA; V: TRBV28; DNA: TGTGCCAGCCTTACTATTTTTCCCCAAGAGACCCAGTACTTC; CDR3: CASLTIFPQETQYF
size: NA; J: TRBJ1-1; D: TRBD1; V: TRBV5-1; DNA: TGCGCCAGCAGCTCATACAGGGGGTATGACACTGAAGCTTTCTTT; CDR3: CASSSYRGYDTEAFF
size: NA; J: TRBJ2-3; D: NA; V: TRBV15; DNA: TGTGCCACCAGCAGTGGGGCCTCGTCTCTGGATACGCAGTATTTT; CDR3: CATSSGASSLDTQYF
size: medium-sized; J: TRBJ2-1; D: NA; V: TRBV11-3; DNA: TGTGCCAGCAGCTTAGATGAGAGGGCGGGTGAGCAGTTCTTC; CDR3: CASSLDERAGEQFF
size: few; J: TRBJ2-5; D: TRBD2; V: TRBV11-3; DNA: TGTGCCAGCATTCCAAACACTAGCGGGGCCGAGACCCAGTACTTC; CDR3: CASIPNTSGAETQYF
size: NA; J: TRBJ2-3; D: NA; V: TRBV1; DNA: TGCGCCAGCAGCCCAGGGACAGTAAACACAGATACGCAGTATTTT; CDR3: CASSPGTVNTDTQYF
size: NA; J: TRBJ2-7; D: TRBD1; V: TRBV6-8; DNA: TGTGCCATCAGGGGACAGGGGGGGTCCTACGAGCAGTACTTC; CDR3: CAIRGQGGSYEQYF
size: NA; J: TRBJ1-1; D: NA; V: TRBV25-1; DNA: TGTGCCAGCAGTCTGGGGGGCTTAAGGACTGAAGCTTTCTTT; CDR3: CASSLGGLRTEAFF
size: NA; J: TRBJ2-3; D: TRBD2; V: TRBV12-5; DNA: TGTGCCAGCACTCCCCGGGGGGCTAGCGGGAGGGCCTACACAGATACGCAGTATTTT; CDR3: CASTPRGASGRAYTDTQYF
size: NA; J: TRBJ1-2; D: NA; V: TRBV5-1; DNA: TGCGCCACCTCACTGAGCAGCTCTAACTATGGCTACACCTTC; CDR3: CATSLSSSNYGYTF
size: few; J: TRBJ1-4; D: NA; V: TRBV19; DNA: TGTGCCAGTAGGGTCGGTAGGGGCGCAACTAATGAAAAACTGTTTTTT; CDR3: CASRVGRGATNEKLFF
size: medium-sized; J: TRBJ2-1; D: TRBD1; V: TRBV11-3; DNA: TGTGCCAGCAGTACAGGGACAGACTACAATGAGCAGTTCTTC; CDR3: CASSTGTDYNEQFF
size: NA; J: TRBJ2-3; D: TRBD2; V: TRBV11-3; DNA: TGTGCCAGCAGCTTGTATCGGGGGGGAGGGACAGATACGCAGTATTTT; CDR3: CASSLYRGGGTDTQYF
size: few; J: TRBJ1-3; D: NA; V: TRBV7-5; DNA: TGTGCCAGCAGCCAAGGGCGGGGGAGAAACACCATATATTTT; CDR3: CASSQGRGRNTIYF
size: NA; J: TRBJ1-3; D: TRBD1; V: TRBV7-6; DNA: TGTGCCAGCAGCCGTTACGGACAGGGCTCCGGAAACACCATATATTTT; CDR3: CASSRYGQGSGNTIYF
size: NA; J: TRBJ2-5; D: NA; V: TRBV9; DNA: TGTGCCACGCGGGTCCTCGGGGAGACCCAGTACTTC; CDR3: CATRVLGETQYF
size: NA; J: TRBJ2-1; D: NA; V: TRBV30; DNA: TGTGCCTGGAGTGTTCGGACTGAAAATGAGCAGTTCTTC; CDR3: CAWSVRTENEQFF
size: NA; J: TRBJ2-2; D: TRBD2; V: TRBV5-1; DNA: TGCGCCAGCAGCTTGGAACTAGCGGGAGTTAGCACCGGGGAGCTGTTTTTT; CDR3: CASSLELAGVSTGELFF
size: NA; J: TRBJ2-7; D: NA; V: TRBV6-8; DNA: TGTGCCAGCAGCATGCCCGGGATGGGGTACGAGCAGTACTTC; CDR3: CASSMPGMGYEQYF
size: NA; J: TRBJ1-5; D: TRBD1; V: TRBV18; DNA: TGTGCCAGCTCACCAGGTCAGGGCCGCAGGGGGAGCGCCCAGCATTTT; CDR3: CASSPGQGRRGSAQHF
size: NA; J: TRBJ1-1; D: NA; V: TRBV6-8; DNA: TGTGCCAGCAGTTACTTACAGGGAGGCGCTGAAGCTTTCTTT; CDR3: CASSYLQGGAEAFF
size: NA; J: TRBJ2-7; D: TRBD2; V: TRBV6-1; DNA: TGTGCCAGCAGTGAAGTGGGCGGGAGCTACGAGCAGTACTTC; CDR3: CASSEVGGSYEQYF
size: few; J: TRBJ2-5; D: NA; V: TRBV28; DNA: TGTGCCAGCAGTTTGGGGGGGGCGGGTGCCCAAGAGACCCAGTACTTC; CDR3: CASSLGGAGAQETQYF
size: NA; J: TRBJ2-7; D: NA; V: TRBV19; DNA: TGTGCCAGTAGTATTGCAGGCTACGAGCAGTACTTC; CDR3: CASSIAGYEQYF
size: NA; J: TRBJ2-2; D: TRBD1; V: TRBV7-6; DNA: TGTGCCAGCAGCACACCGCCGGGACAGGGGATAAACACCGGGGAGCTGTTTTTT; CDR3: CASSTPPGQGINTGELFF
size: NA; J: TRBJ1-2; D: TRBD1; V: TRBV5-1; DNA: TGCGCCAGCAGCTTGGCCGAGACAGGGAATCCCAACTATGGCTACACCTTC; CDR3: CASSLAETGNPNYGYTF
size: NA; J: TRBJ2-5; D: NA; V: TRBV5-1; DNA: TGCGCCAGCAGCTCCCTAGGTGGGGCAGGGTTGGAGACCCAGTACTTC; CDR3: CASSSLGGAGLETQYF
size: NA; J: TRBJ2-2; D: NA; V: TRBV12-2; DNA: TGTGCCATCACCGGGTCCCCGGGACCGGCCCCCCGTGCGGAGCTGTTTTTT; CDR3: CAITGSPGPAPRAELFF
size: NA; J: TRBJ1-6; D: NA; V: TRBV5-1; DNA: TGCGCCAGCAGCTTGGATTTCCCGGGAGGTTATAATTCACCCCTCCACTTT; CDR3: CASSLDFPGGYNSPLHF
size: NA; J: TRBJ2-7; D: NA; V: TRBV7-1; DNA: TGTGCCAGCAGCTTAAAATACAGGGTCTACGAGCAGTACTTC; CDR3: CASSLKYRVYEQYF
size: NA; J: TRBJ1-4; D: TRBD1; V: TRBV7-1; DNA: TGTGCCAGCAGTACAGGGACAGGTGAAAAACTGTTTTTT; CDR3: CASSTGTGEKLFF
size: NA; J: TRBJ1-6; D: TRBD1; V: TRBV6-8; DNA: TGTGCCAGCAGAGGCGGGACAGCATATAATTCACCCCTCCACTTT; CDR3: CASRGGTAYNSPLHF
size: few; J: TRBJ2-5; D: NA; V: TRBV6-8; DNA: TGTGCCAGCAGTTTTTCTTTATATCAAGAGACCCAGTACTTC; CDR3: CASSFSLYQETQYF
size: NA; J: TRBJ1-1; D: NA; V: TRBV10-1; DNA: TGCGCCAGCAGTGTTGGACCGACGAACACTGAAGCTTTCTTT; CDR3: CASSVGPTNTEAFF
size: few; J: TRBJ1-6; D: TRBD1; V: TRBV19; DNA: TGTGCCAGTAGCTCGACAGGGCGTTCACCCCTCCACTTT; CDR3: CASSSTGRSPLHF